This T cell receptor (beta chain) comes out of a study of beta chain features in type 1 diabetes. At the level of the study: No patient-donor differences in age, gender, total cells or subset yield. Study results and limitations: Moderate but significant shortening of TCRB CDR3s was recorded in all four CD4+ subsets from Type 1 diabetes patients.

Expressed TCRB transcripts got sequenced, as all isolated RNA was reverse transcribed. Sequencing was performed with immunoSEQ multiplex PCR; in TCRdb, only in-frame clones are kept and a portion is missing. The sample lists a few hundred thousand clones; approximately 13% were seen once. A word on this clone: Its antigen is unidentified. Other DNA sequences in this sample translate to the same CDR3.

The germline V gene encodes CDR1 SEHNR and CDR2 FQNEAQ (reference sequence). The CDR3 is 14 residues long. V shed 5 bases and J shed 1 base, with 11 bases lying between them. The receptor comes from a woman between 18 and 29 years old with type 1 diabetes. The specimen was naive CD4+ T cells from blood. The J gene is TRBJ1-1, the V gene TRBV7-9; weak D call: TRBD1 (6 bases). CDR3 sequence reads: CASSLQGSNTEAFF. CDR3 bases: TGTGCCAGCAGCCTACAGGGCTCGAACACTGAAGCTTTCTTT.